This T cell receptor beta chain was documented in a study of T cell responses to AZD1222 COVID-19 vaccine. Study-level points and caveats: None of the repertoires were sampled until the peak T cell response had passed. Females made up more of the donors, who were largely white British, and clonal diversity may have come out too low. Epitopes outside B.1.351 and B.1.1.7 mutated regions reportedly drew nearly half of spike TCRs.

Only in-frame clones appear in the TCRdb table, and some are missing; sequencing was by immunoSEQ multiplex PCR. The sample lists roughly 110,000 clones, approximately 90% occurring once. In regard to this clone: Its target is unknown.

The sequencing used peripheral blood, collected 28 days after the second AZD1222 dose. The TCR was taken from an adult who received the AZD1222 COVID-19 vaccine.

The CDR3, as DNA: TGCAGCACCAAACAGGGGTCCTATGGCTACACCTTC. Translating it yields CSTKQGSYGYTF. This sequence joins TRBV29-1 and TRBJ1-2; TRBD1 matches 7 bases. V gave up 8 bases and J gave up 4 bases; unmatched junction bases: 7. Looked up from germline, CDR1 is SQVTM and CDR2 is ANQGSEA. The CDR3 extends over 12 amino acids.